This T cell receptor (beta chain) was captured in a study of response to subunit inactivated influenza vaccine. CDR1 is SGHKS and CDR2 is YYEKEE in the germline V gene (reference sequence). The CDR3 consists of 14 residues. V lost 3 bases to trimming and J lost 7 bases, with 14 bases between them. TCRdb re-analysed the RT-PCR reads in MiXCR, keeping a single row per CDR3 protein. The sample has roughly 160,000 distinct CDR3 sequences; approximately 10% are singletons. The chain recombines TRBV5-5 with TRBJ1-5; a weak D match, TRBD1 (6 bases). The sequence was obtained from a man aged 50 to 60 who received an inactivated influenza vaccine. Sequencing used non-naive T cells sorted from PBMCs, obtained about 40 days after vaccination. CDR3 coding DNA: TGTGCCAGCAGCTGGGAACAGGGTAAACAGCCCCAGCATTTT. This codes for CASSWEQGKQPQHF.